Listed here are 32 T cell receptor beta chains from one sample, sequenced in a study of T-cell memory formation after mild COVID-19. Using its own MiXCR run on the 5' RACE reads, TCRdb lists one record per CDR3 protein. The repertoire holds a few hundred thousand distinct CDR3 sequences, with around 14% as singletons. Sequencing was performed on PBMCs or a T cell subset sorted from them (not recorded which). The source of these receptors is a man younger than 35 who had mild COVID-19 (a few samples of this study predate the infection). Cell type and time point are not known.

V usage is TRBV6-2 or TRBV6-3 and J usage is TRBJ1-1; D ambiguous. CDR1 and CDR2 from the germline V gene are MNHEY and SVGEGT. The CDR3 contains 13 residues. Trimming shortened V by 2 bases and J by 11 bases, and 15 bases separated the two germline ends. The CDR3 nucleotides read TGTGCCAGCAGTTACGGAGTTCCCGAGGTGGCTTTCTTT. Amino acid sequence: CASSYGVPEVAFF.

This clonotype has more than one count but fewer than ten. The CDR3 loop reads CASNAGFRPQYF. In nucleotides, the CDR3 is TGTGCCAGCAACGCAGGGTTTCGCCCCCAGTACTTC. The V gene is TRBV2, the J gene TRBJ2-5; a weak D match, TRBD1 (5 bases). V was pared by 7 bases and J by 9 bases, with 15 bases between. Looked up from germline, CDR1 is SNHLY and CDR2 is FYNNEI. CDR3 length: 12 amino acids. Using reference TRBV2 and TRBJ2-5 for the parts outside the CDR3, the full variable domain is EPEVTQTPSHQVTQMGQEVILRCVPISNHLYFYWYRQILGQKVEFLVSFYNNEISEKSEIFDDQFSVERPDGSNFTLKIRSTKLEDSAMYFCASNAGFRPQYFGPGTRLLVL.

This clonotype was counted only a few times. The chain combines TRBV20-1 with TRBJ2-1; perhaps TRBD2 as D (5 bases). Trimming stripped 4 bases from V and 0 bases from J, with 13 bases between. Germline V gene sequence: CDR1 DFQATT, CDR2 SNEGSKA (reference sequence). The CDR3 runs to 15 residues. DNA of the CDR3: TGCAGTGCTACCGACTATCTGCACTCCTACAATGAGCAGTTCTTC. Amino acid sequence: CSATDYLHSYNEQFF.

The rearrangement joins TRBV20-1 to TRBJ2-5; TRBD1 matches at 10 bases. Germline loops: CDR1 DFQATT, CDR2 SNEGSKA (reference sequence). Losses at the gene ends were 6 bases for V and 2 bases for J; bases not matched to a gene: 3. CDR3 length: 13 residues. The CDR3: CSAPDRGQETQYF. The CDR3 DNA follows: TGCAGTGCGCCGGACAGGGGGCAAGAGACCCAGTACTTC.

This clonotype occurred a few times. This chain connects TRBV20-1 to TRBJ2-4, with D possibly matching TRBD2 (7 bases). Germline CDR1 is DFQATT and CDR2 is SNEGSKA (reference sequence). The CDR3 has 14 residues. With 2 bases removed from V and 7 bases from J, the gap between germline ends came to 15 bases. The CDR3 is CSARTGEGGNIQYF. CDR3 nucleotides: TGCAGTGCTAGAACCGGGGAGGGGGGCAACATTCAGTACTTC.

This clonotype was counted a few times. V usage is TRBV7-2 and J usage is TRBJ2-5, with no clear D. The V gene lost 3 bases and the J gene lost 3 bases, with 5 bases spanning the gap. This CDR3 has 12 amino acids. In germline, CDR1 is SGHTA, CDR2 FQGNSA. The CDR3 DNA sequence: TGTGCCAGCAGCTTTTACGAAGAGACCCAGTACTTC. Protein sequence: CASSFYEETQYF. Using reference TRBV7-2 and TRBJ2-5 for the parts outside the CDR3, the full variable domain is GAGVSQSPSNKVTEKGKDVELRCDPISGHTALYWYRQSLGQGLEFLIYFQGNSAPDKSGLPSDRFSAERTGGSVSTLTIQRTQQEDSAVYLCASSFYEETQYFGPGTRLLVL.

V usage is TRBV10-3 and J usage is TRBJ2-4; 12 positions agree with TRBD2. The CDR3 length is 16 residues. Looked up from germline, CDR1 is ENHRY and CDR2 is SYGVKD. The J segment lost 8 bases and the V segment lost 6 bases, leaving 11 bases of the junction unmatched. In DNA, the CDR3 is TGTGCCATCAGCTTGACTAGCGGGGGTTTGGCGGACATTCAGTACTTC. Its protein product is CAISLTSGGLADIQYF.

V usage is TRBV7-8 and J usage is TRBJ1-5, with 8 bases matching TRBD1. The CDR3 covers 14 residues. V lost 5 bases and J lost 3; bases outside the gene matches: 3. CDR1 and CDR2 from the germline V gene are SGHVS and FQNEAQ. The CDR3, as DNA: TGTGCCAGCAGCCTACAGGGGGTCAATCAGCCCCAGCATTTT. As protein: CASSLQGVNQPQHF.

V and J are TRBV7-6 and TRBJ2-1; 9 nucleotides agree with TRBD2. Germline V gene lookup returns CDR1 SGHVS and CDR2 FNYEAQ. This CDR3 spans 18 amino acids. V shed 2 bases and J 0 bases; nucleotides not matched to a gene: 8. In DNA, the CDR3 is TGTGCCAGCAGCTTACGTCTCGCGGGGGGGCGCTCCTACAATGAGCAGTTCTTC. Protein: CASSLRLAGGRSYNEQFF.

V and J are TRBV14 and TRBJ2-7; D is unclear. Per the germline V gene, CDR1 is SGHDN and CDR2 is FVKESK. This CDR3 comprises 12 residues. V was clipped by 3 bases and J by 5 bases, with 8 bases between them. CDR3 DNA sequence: TGTGCCAGCAGCCACCATAAGGACGAGCAGTACTTC. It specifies CASSHHKDEQYF.

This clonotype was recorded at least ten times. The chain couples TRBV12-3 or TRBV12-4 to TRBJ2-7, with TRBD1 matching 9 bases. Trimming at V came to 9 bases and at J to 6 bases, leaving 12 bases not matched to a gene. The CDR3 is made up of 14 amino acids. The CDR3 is CASSRAGQGIEQYF. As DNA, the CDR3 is TGTGCCAGTTCCAGGGCCGGACAGGGGATCGAGCAGTACTTC.

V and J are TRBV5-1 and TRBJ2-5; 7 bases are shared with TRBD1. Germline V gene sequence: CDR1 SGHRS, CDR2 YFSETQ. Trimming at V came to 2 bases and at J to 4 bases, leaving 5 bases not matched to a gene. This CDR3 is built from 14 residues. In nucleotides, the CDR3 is TGCGCCAGCAGCTTTGCAGGACAGGCAGAGACCCAGTACTTC. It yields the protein CASSFAGQAETQYF.

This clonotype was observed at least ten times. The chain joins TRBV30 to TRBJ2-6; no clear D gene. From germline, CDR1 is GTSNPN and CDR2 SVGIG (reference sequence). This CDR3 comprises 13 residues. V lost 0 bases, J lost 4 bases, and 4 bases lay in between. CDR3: CAWSVGGANVLTF. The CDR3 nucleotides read TGTGCCTGGAGTGTAGGCGGGGCCAACGTCCTGACTTTC.

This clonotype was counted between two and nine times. For the CDR3, the DNA is TGTGCCAGCAGTGGGACAGGTTACGGCTACACCTTC. It is translated as CASSGTGYGYTF. The chain links TRBV25-1 to TRBJ1-2, with TRBD1 matching 7 bases. The germline gives CDR1 MGHDK, CDR2 SYGVNS. V lost 4 bases, J lost 8 bases, and 4 bases stayed unmatched. This CDR3 spans 12 amino acids.

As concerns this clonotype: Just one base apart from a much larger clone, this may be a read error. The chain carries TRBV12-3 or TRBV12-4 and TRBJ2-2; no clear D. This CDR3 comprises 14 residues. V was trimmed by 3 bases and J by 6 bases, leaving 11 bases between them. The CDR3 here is CASSFVGRAGELFF. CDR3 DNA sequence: TGTGCCAGCAGTTTCGTAGGGCGCGCCGGGGAGCTGTTTTTT.

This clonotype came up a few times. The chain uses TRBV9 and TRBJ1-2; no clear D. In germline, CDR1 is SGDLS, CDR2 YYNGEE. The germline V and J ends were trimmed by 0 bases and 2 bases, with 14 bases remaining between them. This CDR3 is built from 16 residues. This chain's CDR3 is CASSVGGPSQNYGYTF. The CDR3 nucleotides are TGTGCCAGCAGCGTAGGTGGCCCCTCACAGAACTATGGCTACACCTTC. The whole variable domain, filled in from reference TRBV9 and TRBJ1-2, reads DSGVTQTPKHLITATGQRVTLRCSPRSGDLSVYWYQQSLDQGLQFLIQYYNGEERAKGNILERFSAQQFPDLHSELNLSSLELGDSALYFCASSVGGPSQNYGYTFGSGTRLTVV.

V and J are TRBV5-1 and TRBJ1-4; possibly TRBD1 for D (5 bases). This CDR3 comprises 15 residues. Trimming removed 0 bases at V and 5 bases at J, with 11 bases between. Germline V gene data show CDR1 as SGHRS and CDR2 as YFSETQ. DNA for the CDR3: TGCGCCAGCAGCTTGGGTACAGGCATAAATGAAAAACTGTTTTTT. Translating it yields CASSLGTGINEKLFF.

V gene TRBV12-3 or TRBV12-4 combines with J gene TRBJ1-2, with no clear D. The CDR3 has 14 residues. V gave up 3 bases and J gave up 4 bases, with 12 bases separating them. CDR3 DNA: TGTGCCAGCAGTTTGGGTTGGGGTTCCTATGGCTACACCTTC. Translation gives CASSLGWGSYGYTF.

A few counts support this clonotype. The CDR3 DNA sequence: TGCGCCAGCAGCCAAGATCGGCGTAGGGCCGACAATCAGCCCCAGCATTTT. As protein: CASSQDRRRADNQPQHF. This chain joins TRBV4-1 and TRBJ1-5; D uncertain. Trimming took off 0 bases at V and 3 bases at J, with 15 bases between the two ends. This CDR3 spans 17 amino acids. The V gene's germline CDR1 is MGHRA and CDR2 YSYEKL.

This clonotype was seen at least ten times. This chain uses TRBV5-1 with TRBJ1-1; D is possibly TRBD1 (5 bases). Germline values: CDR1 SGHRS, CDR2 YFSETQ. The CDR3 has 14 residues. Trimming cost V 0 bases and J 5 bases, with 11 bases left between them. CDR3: CASSLDTGITEAFF. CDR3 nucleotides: TGCGCCAGCAGCTTGGACACAGGAATAACTGAAGCTTTCTTT.

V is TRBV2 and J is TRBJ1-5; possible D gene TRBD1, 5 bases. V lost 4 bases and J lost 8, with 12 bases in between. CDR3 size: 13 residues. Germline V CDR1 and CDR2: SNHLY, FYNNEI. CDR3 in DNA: TGTGCCAGCAGTGTCTACCTAGGGGAGCCCCAGCATTTT. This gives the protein CASSVYLGEPQHF.

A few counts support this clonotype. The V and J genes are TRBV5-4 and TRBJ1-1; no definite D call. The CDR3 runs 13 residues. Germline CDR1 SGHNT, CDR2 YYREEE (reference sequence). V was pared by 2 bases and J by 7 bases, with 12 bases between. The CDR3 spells CASSFHGVGEAFF. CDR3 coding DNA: TGTGCCAGCAGCTTTCACGGGGTAGGTGAAGCTTTCTTT.

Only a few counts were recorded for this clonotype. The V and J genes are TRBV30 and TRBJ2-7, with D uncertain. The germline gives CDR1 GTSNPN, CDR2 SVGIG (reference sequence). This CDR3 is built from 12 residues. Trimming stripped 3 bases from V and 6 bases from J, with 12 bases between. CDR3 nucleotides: TGTGCCTGGAGACGGGTAGCTTTCGAGCAGTACTTC. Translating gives CAWRRVAFEQYF.

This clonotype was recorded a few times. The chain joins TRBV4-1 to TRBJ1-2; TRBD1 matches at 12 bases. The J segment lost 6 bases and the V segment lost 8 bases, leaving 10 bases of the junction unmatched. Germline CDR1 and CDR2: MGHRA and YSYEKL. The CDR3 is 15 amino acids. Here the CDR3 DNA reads TGCGCCAGCCGCAGGTGGGGACAGGGGGCGAATGGCTACACCTTC. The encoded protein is CASRRWGQGANGYTF.

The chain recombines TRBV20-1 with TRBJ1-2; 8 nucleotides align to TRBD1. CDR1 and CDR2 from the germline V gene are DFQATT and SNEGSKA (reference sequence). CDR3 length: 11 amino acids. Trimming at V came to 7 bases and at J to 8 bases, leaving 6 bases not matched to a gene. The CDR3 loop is CSGKTGVGYTF. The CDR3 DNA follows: TGCAGTGGCAAGACAGGGGTGGGCTACACCTTC.

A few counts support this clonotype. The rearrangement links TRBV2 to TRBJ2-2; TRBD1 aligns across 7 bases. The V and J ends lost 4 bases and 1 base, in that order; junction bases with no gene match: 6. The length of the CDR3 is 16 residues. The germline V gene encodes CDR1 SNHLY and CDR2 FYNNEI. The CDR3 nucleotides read TGTGCCAGCAGTGTTCCGACAGGGTGGAACACCGGGGAGCTGTTTTTT. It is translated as CASSVPTGWNTGELFF.

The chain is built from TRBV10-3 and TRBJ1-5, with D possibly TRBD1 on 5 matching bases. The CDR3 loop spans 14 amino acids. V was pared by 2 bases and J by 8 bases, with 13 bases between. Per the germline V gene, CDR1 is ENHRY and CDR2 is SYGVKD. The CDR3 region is CAISERGFNEPQHF. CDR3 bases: TGTGCCATCAGTGAGAGGGGATTTAATGAGCCCCAGCATTTT.

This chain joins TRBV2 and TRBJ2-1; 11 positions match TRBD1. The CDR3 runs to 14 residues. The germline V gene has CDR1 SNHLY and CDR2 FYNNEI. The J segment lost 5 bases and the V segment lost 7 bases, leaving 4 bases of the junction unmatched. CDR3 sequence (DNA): TGTGCCAGCATGTCGGGACAGGGGGACAATGAGCAGTTCTTC. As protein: CASMSGQGDNEQFF.

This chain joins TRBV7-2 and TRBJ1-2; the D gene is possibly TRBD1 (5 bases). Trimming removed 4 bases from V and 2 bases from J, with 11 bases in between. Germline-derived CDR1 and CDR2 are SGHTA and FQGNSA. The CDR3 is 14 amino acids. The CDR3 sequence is CASSSGPQNYGYTF. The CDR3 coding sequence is TGTGCCAGCAGCTCAGGGCCGCAAAACTATGGCTACACCTTC.

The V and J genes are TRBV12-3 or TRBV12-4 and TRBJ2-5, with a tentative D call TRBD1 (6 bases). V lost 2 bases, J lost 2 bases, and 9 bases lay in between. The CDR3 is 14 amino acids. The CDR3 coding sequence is TGTGCCAGCAGTTTACAGGGACAACAAGAGACCCAGTACTTC. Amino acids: CASSLQGQQETQYF.

CDR3 DNA sequence: TGTGCCAGCAGCCAAACCCGGGATCAGCCCCAGCATTTT. It yields the protein CASSQTRDQPQHF. The chain carries TRBV7-2 and TRBJ1-5; D gene ambiguous. The CDR3 has 13 amino acids. CDR1 is SGHTA, CDR2 FQGNSA, per germline. V lost 5 bases to trimming and J lost 5 bases, with 10 bases between them.

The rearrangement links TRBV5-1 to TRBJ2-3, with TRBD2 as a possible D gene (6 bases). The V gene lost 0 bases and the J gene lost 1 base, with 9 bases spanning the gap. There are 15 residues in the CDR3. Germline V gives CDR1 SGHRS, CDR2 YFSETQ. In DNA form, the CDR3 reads TGCGCCAGCAGCTTGGCTCCGGGGGGCACAGATACGCAGTATTTT. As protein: CASSLAPGGTDTQYF.